This T cell receptor (beta chain) was retrieved from a study of T cell responses to AZD1222 COVID-19 vaccine. Findings and limits, study-wide: Reports indicate that nearly half of spike-specific TCRs are directed at unmutated variant regions. Researchers took repertoire samples only after the peak T cell response had come. With two AZD1222 doses given, Spike-specific TCR breadth and depth both rose. The donors showed a predominance of white British ancestry and of females, with possible underestimation of clonal diversity.

The germline V gene encodes CDR1 SNHLY and CDR2 FYNNEI. V trimming: 6 bases; J trimming: 2 bases; junction bases outside the gene matches: 0. The CDR3 runs to 13 residues. This table comes from immunoSEQ multiplex PCR, and its TCRdb copy is limited to in-frame clones, with some not included. Altogether about 220,000 clones are present, just over 90% being singletons, with the ten largest covering less than 1.2%. Details on this clone: Its antigen is unknown.

This TCR was recovered from an adult in good health. The V gene is TRBV2, the J gene TRBJ1-2; 10 bases map to TRBD1. The specimen comprised peripheral blood, sampled on day 0 of MenACWY control vaccination. DNA of the CDR3: TGTGCCAGCAGGGACAGGGGGAACTATGGCTACACCTTC. Translation gives CASRDRGNYGYTF.